Listed below are T cell receptor beta chains from one sample, sequenced in a study of cytomegalovirus exposure and HLA in healthy donors. Profiled with immunoSEQ multiplex PCR; TCRdb holds only in-frame clones, not every one. In the table there are tens of thousands of clones, 80% to 90% of which are singletons. Sequenced sample: PBMCs. The receptors stem from a woman aged 30 to 39 in good health and CMV-seronegative. Each CDR3 is given with its conserved first and last residue. Each record gives: CDR3 length, V gene, D gene, clone size, J gene, CDR3 DNA, CDR3 protein. The D gene is left open where the match is weak. Expanded clones get a size class; other rows say once, few or many, or leave the size out.

>15|TRBV5-1|TRBD1|-|TRBJ2-7
TGCGCCAGCAGCTTAACGACAGGGAGCTCCTACGAGCAGTACTTC
CASSLTTGSSYEQYF
>14|TRBV9|-|-|TRBJ2-7
TGTGCCAGCAGCGTAAGGGAGAGGCCCTACGAGCAGTACTTC
CASSVRERPYEQYF
>13|TRBV7-9|-|-|TRBJ1-4
TGTGCCAGCAGCAGCAGGGAAAATGAAAAACTGTTTTTT
CASSSRENEKLFF
>21|TRBV19|-|-|TRBJ2-1
TGTGCCAGTAGTATAAGATTCCTAGGACTGCTAGGTGTAATGGTCGAGAATGAGCAGTTCTTC
CASSIRFLGLLGVMVENEQFF
>14|TRBV15|TRBD2|-|TRBJ2-3
TGTGCCACCGGTTGGGCGGGAGTGGGGGATACGCAGTATTTT
CATGWAGVGDTQYF
>18|TRBV19|TRBD2|-|TRBJ2-1
TGTGCCAGTAGCTATTTTGCCGGGACTAGCGGGAGAAGCAATGAGCAGTTCTTC
CASSYFAGTSGRSNEQFF
>13|TRBV5-6|-|-|TRBJ2-7
TGTGCCAGCAGCTTGGGTTGGGGCGACGAGCAGTACTTC
CASSLGWGDEQYF
>17|TRBV6-1|TRBD2|-|TRBJ2-3
TGTGCCAGCAGTGAGATTAGCGGGGGCTCCCGCACAGATACGCAGTATTTT
CASSEISGGSRTDTQYF
>16|TRBV7-9|-|-|TRBJ2-5
TGTGCCAGCAGCTTACCGAAGGGGGAAGAGCAAGAGACCCAGTACTTC
CASSLPKGEEQETQYF
>15|TRBV7-8|TRBD2|-|TRBJ2-7
TGTGCCAGCAGCTCCTTTAGATGGGGGGGCTACGAGCAGTACTTC
CASSSFRWGGYEQYF
>17|TRBV2|TRBD1|-|TRBJ1-5
TGTGCCAGCAGCTCCGGGACAGGGATGGGGAGCAATCAGCCCCAGCATTTT
CASSSGTGMGSNQPQHF
>13|TRBV10-3|-|-|TRBJ2-1
TGTGCCATCAGTGAAGGTCAGGCCAATGAGCAGTTCTTC
CAISEGQANEQFF
>16|TRBV5-1|-|-|TRBJ1-2
TGCGCCAGCAGCTTGGGGTCAGGGATGGCCCCCTATGGCTACACCTTC
CASSLGSGMAPYGYTF
>17|TRBV28|TRBD2|-|TRBJ2-3
TGTGCCAGCAGCCCCTTTAGCGGGAGGACCCCCACAGATACGCAGTATTTT
CASSPFSGRTPTDTQYF
>16|TRBV27|TRBD2|-|TRBJ2-1
TGTGCCAGCAGTTTATATGGCGGGAGCTCCTACAATGAGCAGTTCTTC
CASSLYGGSSYNEQFF
>13|TRBV6-1|-|-|TRBJ1-2
TGTGCCAGCATCCTCATGAACGGCTATGGCTACACCTTC
CASILMNGYGYTF
>15|TRBV28|-|-|TRBJ1-1
TGTGCCAGCAGTTTAAGGGGCCCAGTGCTTACTGAAGCTTTCTTT
CASSLRGPVLTEAFF
>13|TRBV10-3|-|-|TRBJ2-7
TGTGCCACCCAGGGGACCCTTAATTACGAGCAGTACTTC
CATQGTLNYEQYF
>15|TRBV9|-|-|TRBJ1-6
TGTGCCAGCAGCGTAGCGCAGGGAGGGAATTCACCCCTCCACTTT
CASSVAQGGNSPLHF
>13|TRBV11-3|-|-|TRBJ2-7
TGTGCCAGCAGCGCGGGCCCCTTCTACGAGCAGTACTTC
CASSAGPFYEQYF
>15|TRBV7-2|-|few|TRBJ2-3
TGTGCCAGCAGCCCCGCGATCTTCGTCACAGATACGCAGTATTTT
CASSPAIFVTDTQYF
>14|TRBV6-1|TRBD2|once|TRBJ2-7
TGTGCCAGCAATCCCGGGACTAGGCGTTGGGAGCAGTACTTC
CASNPGTRRWEQYF
>14|TRBV15|-|-|TRBJ2-2
TGTGCCACCAGCAGGGAGCGGCTCACCGGGGAGCTGTTTTTT
CATSRERLTGELFF
>14|TRBV19|-|-|TRBJ2-1
TGTGCCAGTAAAGAGGGTAGCGGAGCCTATGAGCAGTTCTTC
CASKEGSGAYEQFF
>14|TRBV7-3|TRBD2|-|TRBJ2-7
TGTGCCAGCAGCCAGGGCGGGGGGGTCCACGAGCAGTACTTC
CASSQGGGVHEQYF
>18|TRBV19|TRBD1|few|TRBJ1-5
TGTGCCAGTAGTAGCTCCCTACAGGGGGGCTATAGCAATCAGCCCCAGCATTTT
CASSSSLQGGYSNQPQHF
>15|TRBV2|-|-|TRBJ2-7
TGTGCCAGCAGTGAAGTTACGGGACTTATCTACGAGCAGTACTTC
CASSEVTGLIYEQYF
>18|TRBV4-1|-|-|TRBJ2-3
TGCGCCAGCAGCCAGATCGGTAAGGCCTATGGGAGGACAGATACGCAGTATTTT
CASSQIGKAYGRTDTQYF
>13|TRBV29-1|-|-|TRBJ1-1
TGCAGCGCTGGCACAGCCGAGAACACTGAAGCTTTCTTT
CSAGTAENTEAFF
>16|TRBV7-9|-|few|TRBJ1-1
TGTGCCAGCAGCCCACGGACAGATCCTATGAACACTGAAGCTTTCTTT
CASSPRTDPMNTEAFF
>14|TRBV9|-|-|TRBJ2-5
TGTGCCAGCAGCGCCTACTCTAGGGGAGAGACCCAGTACTTC
CASSAYSRGETQYF
>15|TRBV28|TRBD1|-|TRBJ2-6
TGTGCCAGCAGTCCACAGGGGGGTGGGGCCAACGTCCTGACTTTC
CASSPQGGGANVLTF
>16|TRBV7-9|TRBD2|-|TRBJ2-1
TGTGCCAGCATCCCCGAGGTAGCGGGAGTCTACAATGAGCAGTTCTTC
CASIPEVAGVYNEQFF
>16|TRBV11-2|TRBD1|-|TRBJ2-3
TGTGCCAGCCGGGACAGGCGAAGAGCGGGCACAGATACGCAGTATTTT
CASRDRRRAGTDTQYF
>12|TRBV6-6|-|-|TRBJ1-6
TGTGCCAGCAGTAACCAGGATTCACCCCTCCACTTT
CASSNQDSPLHF
>16|TRBV5-1|-|once|TRBJ1-3
TGCGCCAGCAGCTTGCCCAGCGACGACTCTGGAAACACCATATATTTT
CASSLPSDDSGNTIYF
>16|TRBV6-4|-|-|TRBJ2-1
TGTGCCAGCAGTGACTCGAGGAAAAACTCCTACAATGAGCAGTTCTTC
CASSDSRKNSYNEQFF
>14|TRBV7-2|TRBD2|-|TRBJ2-7
TGTGCCAGCAGCTCTTCCGGGACTATCCACGAGCAGTACTTC
CASSSSGTIHEQYF
>15|TRBV5-4|TRBD1|-|TRBJ1-2
TGTGCCAGCAGCGTGACAGGGGGCAGGAGAGGAGGCTACACCTTC
CASSVTGGRRGGYTF
>13|TRBV28|-|-|TRBJ1-2
TGTGCCAGCAGTTTGACAGATTACTATGGCTACACCTTC
CASSLTDYYGYTF
>14|TRBV11-3|TRBD1|-|TRBJ2-7
TGTGCCAGCAGCTTACAGGGGGCACTCTACGAGCAGTACTTC
CASSLQGALYEQYF
>15|TRBV19|-|-|TRBJ1-5
TGTGCCAGTAGTATAGACCTACCGGGACAATGGCCCCAGCATTTT
CASSIDLPGQWPQHF
>15|TRBV6-5|-|-|TRBJ2-7
TGTGCCAGCAGTTACTCGACTGAACAGGGCTACGAGCAGTACTTC
CASSYSTEQGYEQYF
>14|TRBV6-1|TRBD1|-|TRBJ1-5
TGTGCCAGCAAGCAGACAGGGGGCAATCAGCCCCAGCATTTT
CASKQTGGNQPQHF
>14|TRBV6-1|TRBD1|-|TRBJ1-5
TGTGCCAGCAGTGAGGGACAGGGTAATCAGCCCCAGCATTTT
CASSEGQGNQPQHF
>21|TRBV7-8|TRBD2|-|TRBJ2-1
TGTGCCAGCACCCCTTCCACTGGGGGTCTAGCGGGAAGGTTTAGGAACAATGAGCAGTTCTTC
CASTPSTGGLAGRFRNNEQFF
>17|TRBV4-2|-|-|TRBJ2-3
TGTGCCAGCAGCCAAGGGGAGCGACCTGCTAGCACAGATACGCAGTATTTT
CASSQGERPASTDTQYF
>12|TRBV6-5|-|-|TRBJ2-2
TGTGCCAGCAGTTACGAGGCCGGGGAGCTGTTTTTT
CASSYEAGELFF
>8|TRBV29-1|-|-|TRBJ2-7
TGCACCCTCTACGAGCAGTACTTC
CTLYEQYF
>16|TRBV2|-|-|TRBJ2-5
TGTGCCAGCAGTGCTTGGAAGGGGGGGTACCAAGAGACCCAGTACTTC
CASSAWKGGYQETQYF